This T cell receptor (beta chain) was recorded in a study of T cells in Graves' hyperthyroidism and ophthalmopathy. Study-wide background: Peripheral blood collection took place at initial diagnosis, before any treatment. General study findings and limits: Ophthalmopathy cases were set apart from stable hyperthyroidism by a 13 V-J model.

CDR3 size: 15 residues. Germline CDR1 DFQATT, CDR2 SNEGSKA (reference sequence). Trimming stripped 0 bases from V and 2 bases from J, with 13 bases between. No ophthalmopathy progression within 18 months constituted stable Graves' hyperthyroidism. RNA transcripts served as the template for amplifying TCR beta CDR3 regions. HTBI primers were the set used in a first-round RT-PCR of the TCR CDR3. TCRdb reprocessed the multiplex PCR reads with MiXCR, giving one entry per CDR3 protein. The sample carries about 350,000 distinct CDR3 sequences, approximately 15% recorded once. This clonotype has a handful of counts. Its antigen remains unidentified.

The V call is TRBV20-1, the J call TRBJ2-5, with D maybe TRBD2 (6 bases). What was sequenced was blood. This sequence originates from a woman between 25 and 40 years old with Graves' hyperthyroidism. The CDR3 sequence is CSARDYSSGQETQYF. DNA of the CDR3: TGCAGTGCTAGAGATTATAGCAGCGGGCAAGAGACCCAGTACTTC.